A selection of T cell receptor beta chains follows, all from one sample in a study of T cells after yellow fever vaccination. TCRdb re-derived calls from the 5' RACE reads in MiXCR, one entry per CDR3 protein. The sample has about 360,000 distinct CDR3 sequences, under 7.5% seen once. This sample comprised PBMCs, obtained 5 days after the yellow fever booster vaccination. The receptors stem from a man aged 30-40 years who received the YFV17D yellow fever vaccine. The CDR3 runs from the conserved cysteine through the conserved F or W. The D gene is left open where the match is weak. Clone size appears in some rows only: once, few, many, or a class for an expanded clone.

DNA: TGCAGTGCAAGACTAGCGGGAGTATACGATGAGCAGTTCTTC; CDR3: CSARLAGVYDEQFF; length: 14; size: .; V: TRBV20-1; J: TRBJ2-1; D: TRBD2
DNA: TGTGCCAGCTCACCACAGGGGTCCCGCACCGGGGAGCTGTTTTTT; CDR3: CASSPQGSRTGELFF; length: 15; size: few; V: TRBV18; J: TRBJ2-2; D: .
DNA: TGTGCCATCAGCCCTCGGGACCCGACTGAAGCTTTCTTT; CDR3: CAISPRDPTEAFF; length: 13; size: .; V: TRBV10-3; J: TRBJ1-1; D: .
DNA: TGTGCCAGCAAGCTAACCCACGGGGGGGAGCAGTACTTC; CDR3: CASKLTHGGEQYF; length: 13; size: .; V: TRBV25-1; J: TRBJ2-7; D: TRBD2
DNA: TGTGCCAGCAGCTTGAGGGACAGACTAGCGGGACACCAAGAGACCCAGTACTTC; CDR3: CASSLRDRLAGHQETQYF; length: 18; size: few; V: TRBV11-2; J: TRBJ2-5; D: TRBD2
DNA: TGCAGCGTTGACAGGGGATACGAGCAGTACTTC; CDR3: CSVDRGYEQYF; length: 11; size: many; V: TRBV29-1; J: TRBJ2-7; D: .
DNA: TGTGCCAGCAGCTTAGAACTTGATGAGCAGTTCTTC; CDR3: CASSLELDEQFF; length: 12; size: few; V: TRBV7-6; J: TRBJ2-1; D: .
DNA: TGTGCCAGCAGTACCCCCTATACAGTTCAAGAGACCCAGTACTTC; CDR3: CASSTPYTVQETQYF; length: 15; size: .; V: TRBV28; J: TRBJ2-5; D: .
DNA: TGTGCCAGCAGCCAAGCACTAGCGGGAGGGCCGGTGGAGACCCAGTACTTC; CDR3: CASSQALAGGPVETQYF; length: 17; size: many; V: TRBV3-1; J: TRBJ2-5; D: TRBD2
DNA: TGTGCCAGCAGTCCCTCATGGGGCCAGCCCCAGCATTTT; CDR3: CASSPSWGQPQHF; length: 13; size: few; V: TRBV6-4; J: TRBJ1-5; D: .
DNA: TGCAGTGCGGAGGGGACTAGCCAAAGGGAGCAGTTCTTC; CDR3: CSAEGTSQREQFF; length: 13; size: few; V: TRBV20-1; J: TRBJ2-1; D: TRBD2
DNA: TGTGCCAGCAGCCCCCCCCTCGATCCCAATGAGCTGTTCTTC; CDR3: CASSPPLDPNELFF; length: 14; size: .; V: TRBV7-9; J: TRBJ2-1; D: .
DNA: TGTGCCAGCAGCTTAGATACAGATACGCAGTATTTT; CDR3: CASSLDTDTQYF; length: 12; size: many; V: TRBV5-4; J: TRBJ2-3; D: .
DNA: TGCGCCAGCAGCCAAACTGGGGGAGGGCGAGAGACCCAGTACTTC; CDR3: CASSQTGGGRETQYF; length: 15; size: .; V: TRBV5-1; J: TRBJ2-5; D: TRBD2
DNA: TGCAGCCTGACGGGTCCGGGGAGTGAAGAGACCCAGTACTTC; CDR3: CSLTGPGSEETQYF; length: 14; size: .; V: TRBV20-1; J: TRBJ2-5; D: .
DNA: TGCGCCAGCAGCTCCTCGGGGCAAAGGGATGGCTACACCTTC; CDR3: CASSSSGQRDGYTF; length: 14; size: .; V: TRBV5-1; J: TRBJ1-2; D: .
DNA: TGTGCCAGCAGGGAAACTACCTACAATGAGCAGTTCTTC; CDR3: CASRETTYNEQFF; length: 13; size: .; V: TRBV28; J: TRBJ2-1; D: .
DNA: TGTGCCAGCAGCGTACAGGGGAGGCAAGAGACCCAGTACTTC; CDR3: CASSVQGRQETQYF; length: 14; size: many; V: TRBV9; J: TRBJ2-5; D: .
DNA: TGTGCCAGCACCCTGCCTGGACTTTCCTACGAGCAGTACTTC; CDR3: CASTLPGLSYEQYF; length: 14; size: many; V: TRBV28; J: TRBJ2-7; D: .
DNA: TGTGCCAGCAGCCCTGACCATACGCAGTATTTT; CDR3: CASSPDHTQYF; length: 11; size: many; V: TRBV5-5; J: TRBJ2-3; D: .
DNA: TGCGCCAGCAGCCCCCCCAGCGGGGAGCTGTTTTTT; CDR3: CASSPPSGELFF; length: 12; size: many; V: TRBV18; J: TRBJ2-2; D: .
DNA: TGCAGGCACCAGGGACCAGGCGAGCAGTACTTC; CDR3: CRHQGPGEQYF; length: 11; size: many; V: TRBV20-1; J: TRBJ2-7; D: .
DNA: TGTGCCACCAGTGAAGACGGACAGGGCGCCTACAATGAGCAGTTCTTC; CDR3: CATSEDGQGAYNEQFF; length: 16; size: many; V: TRBV24-1; J: TRBJ2-1; D: TRBD1
DNA: TGTGCCAGCAGGGGACTAGCGGGCAATGAGCAGTTCTTC; CDR3: CASRGLAGNEQFF; length: 13; size: many; V: TRBV7-9; J: TRBJ2-1; D: TRBD2
DNA: TGTGCCAGCGGGAGGGCCGGTGAGCAGTTCTTC; CDR3: CASGRAGEQFF; length: 11; size: .; V: TRBV12-3/TRBV12-4; J: TRBJ2-1; D: TRBD2
DNA: TGCAGTGCTAGGAAGGGCCACACCGGGGAGCTGTTTTTT; CDR3: CSARKGHTGELFF; length: 13; size: few; V: TRBV20-1; J: TRBJ2-2; D: .
DNA: TGTGCCAGCAGTGGGACCGGGACTAGCGACGAGCAGTTCTTC; CDR3: CASSGTGTSDEQFF; length: 14; size: few; V: TRBV6-4; J: TRBJ2-1; D: TRBD2
DNA: TGTGCCAGCAGGGCTAGCGGATCCTACGAGCAGTACTTC; CDR3: CASRASGSYEQYF; length: 13; size: many; V: TRBV12-3/TRBV12-4; J: TRBJ2-7; D: TRBD2
DNA: TGTGCCAGCGGACCGGGACGTTTCTCCTACGAGCAGTACTTC; CDR3: CASGPGRFSYEQYF; length: 14; size: .; V: TRBV27; J: TRBJ2-7; D: .
DNA: TGTGCCAGCAGTTTAAGAGGCGCCAAGTACGACTATGGCTACACCTTC; CDR3: CASSLRGAKYDYGYTF; length: 16; size: few; V: TRBV27; J: TRBJ1-2; D: .
DNA: TGTGCCAGCAGCCGGGGTGCCAGCTCTGGAAACACCATATATTTT; CDR3: CASSRGASSGNTIYF; length: 15; size: few; V: TRBV7-9; J: TRBJ1-3; D: .
DNA: TGCAGCGAAAAAGGGCGTAGCGGGAGTCCAAATGAGCAGTTCTTC; CDR3: CSEKGRSGSPNEQFF; length: 15; size: few; V: TRBV29-1; J: TRBJ2-1; D: TRBD2
DNA: TGTGCCAGCAGCGCCCCCCCAAATACGCAGTATTTT; CDR3: CASSAPPNTQYF; length: 12; size: many; V: TRBV9; J: TRBJ2-3; D: .
DNA: TGTGCCATCAGTGAGGGACCCACGGGGGGAACAGACATTCAGTACTTC; CDR3: CAISEGPTGGTDIQYF; length: 16; size: few; V: TRBV10-3; J: TRBJ2-4; D: TRBD2
DNA: TGTGCCAGCAGCTCCTCCCCGTCCGGGGTAGGCGCCTACAATGAGCAGTTCTTC; CDR3: CASSSSPSGVGAYNEQFF; length: 18; size: few; V: TRBV5-4; J: TRBJ2-1; D: .
DNA: TGTGCCAGCAGTGAAACCGGGACGCTCGAAAGGGAGTTCTTC; CDR3: CASSETGTLEREFF; length: 14; size: .; V: TRBV6-1; J: TRBJ2-1; D: .
DNA: TGTGCCAGCCATCGAACACGAGGACAGGGGAGTCAAGAGCAGTACTTC; CDR3: CASHRTRGQGSQEQYF; length: 16; size: few; V: TRBV18; J: TRBJ2-7; D: TRBD1
DNA: TGTGCCAGCAGACAAGGACAGGCTAGCACAGATACGCAGTATTTT; CDR3: CASRQGQASTDTQYF; length: 15; size: many; V: TRBV3-1; J: TRBJ2-3; D: TRBD1
DNA: TGCAGCGTTGTGGGCAGGGGCCAAGAGACCCAGTACTTC; CDR3: CSVVGRGQETQYF; length: 13; size: few; V: TRBV29-1; J: TRBJ2-5; D: .
DNA: TGCGCCAGCAGCTCCGGACACCAAGAGACCCAGTACTTC; CDR3: CASSSGHQETQYF; length: 13; size: many; V: TRBV5-1; J: TRBJ2-5; D: .
DNA: TGTGCCAGCAGCTTTCCCCTCGACAGGACCCAGTACTTC; CDR3: CASSFPLDRTQYF; length: 13; size: .; V: TRBV5-4; J: TRBJ2-5; D: .
DNA: TGTGCCAGCAGTTACAACAGGGATTTGGCTGGCTACACCTTC; CDR3: CASSYNRDLAGYTF; length: 14; size: many; V: TRBV6-5; J: TRBJ1-2; D: .
DNA: TGCGCCAGCAGCCAAGCCGGGACCCCGGGGTACAATGAGCAGTTCTTC; CDR3: CASSQAGTPGYNEQFF; length: 16; size: few; V: TRBV4-3; J: TRBJ2-1; D: .
DNA: TGCGCCAGCTCCCAAGTAGCCACATACGAGCAGTACTTC; CDR3: CASSQVATYEQYF; length: 13; size: .; V: TRBV10-2; J: TRBJ2-7; D: .
DNA: TGTGCCAGCAGTTACTCCAGATACGAGCAGTACTTC; CDR3: CASSYSRYEQYF; length: 12; size: many; V: TRBV6-5; J: TRBJ2-7; D: .
DNA: TGTGCCAGCAGTTTCCTGAAACTGACAGGGGTAGGAGATACGCAGTATTTT; CDR3: CASSFLKLTGVGDTQYF; length: 17; size: .; V: TRBV28; J: TRBJ2-3; D: TRBD1
DNA: TGCAGTGCTGGGATCCAAGCTGTTCCTACAGATACGCAGTATTTT; CDR3: CSAGIQAVPTDTQYF; length: 15; size: few; V: TRBV20-1; J: TRBJ2-3; D: .
DNA: TGTGCCAGCAGCTTGACCGAGGCTGGCAGTACGCAGTATTTT; CDR3: CASSLTEAGSTQYF; length: 14; size: few; V: TRBV5-5; J: TRBJ2-3; D: .
DNA: TGTGCCTGGAGTAGAGGTTACGAGCAGTACTTC; CDR3: CAWSRGYEQYF; length: 11; size: many; V: TRBV30; J: TRBJ2-7; D: .
DNA: TGCAGTGCTAGAGCAGGGCTATCCACTGAAGCTTTCTTT; CDR3: CSARAGLSTEAFF; length: 13; size: few; V: TRBV20-1; J: TRBJ1-1; D: .
DNA: TGTGCCAGCAGGGGGGCAGGTCTTATCACAGATACGCAGTATTTT; CDR3: CASRGAGLITDTQYF; length: 15; size: many; V: TRBV6-5; J: TRBJ2-3; D: .
DNA: TGTGCCAGCAGCTTAGGGCTAGCGGGGTACTATGAGCAGTTCTTC; CDR3: CASSLGLAGYYEQFF; length: 15; size: .; V: TRBV7-2; J: TRBJ2-1; D: TRBD2
DNA: TGCAGCGTTGAAAAGGGCAGTTCGGGAGGTGGAGACATTCAGTACTTC; CDR3: CSVEKGSSGGGDIQYF; length: 16; size: .; V: TRBV29-1; J: TRBJ2-4; D: TRBD2
DNA: TGTGCCAGCAGCCTACCCAACCGAGGCGAGCAGTACTTC; CDR3: CASSLPNRGEQYF; length: 13; size: few; V: TRBV7-8; J: TRBJ2-7; D: .
DNA: TGTGCCAGCTTGGAGGGCGGTGCCAGCTACGAGCAGTACTTC; CDR3: CASLEGGASYEQYF; length: 14; size: many; V: TRBV28; J: TRBJ2-7; D: .